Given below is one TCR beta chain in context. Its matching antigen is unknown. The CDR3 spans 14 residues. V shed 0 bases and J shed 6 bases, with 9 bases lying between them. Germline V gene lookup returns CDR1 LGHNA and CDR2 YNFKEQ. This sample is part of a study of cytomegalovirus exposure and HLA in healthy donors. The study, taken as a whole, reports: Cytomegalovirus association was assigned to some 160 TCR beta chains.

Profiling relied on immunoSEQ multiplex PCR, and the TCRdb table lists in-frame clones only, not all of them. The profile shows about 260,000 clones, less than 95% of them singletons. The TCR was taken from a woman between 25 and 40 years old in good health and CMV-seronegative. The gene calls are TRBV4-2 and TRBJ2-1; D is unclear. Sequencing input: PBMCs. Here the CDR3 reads CASSQEVGVNEQFF. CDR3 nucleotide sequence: TGTGCCAGCAGCCAAGAGGTGGGTGTCAATGAGCAGTTCTTC.